The 7 T cell receptor beta chains in this list originate from one sample, sequenced in a study of blood T cells in healthy people across ages. A second PCR, run for about 7 to 11 cycles, used a sample-barcoded 5' primer plus a J-beta primer mix. MiXCR, run by TCRdb on the 5' RACE reads, gives a single entry per CDR3 protein. The sample yields under 2 million distinct CDR3 sequences, 30% to 35% seen once. The sequencing sample was made of blood. All receptors come from a woman younger than 45 in good health.

The chain employs TRBV5-1 and TRBJ2-1, with 9 bases fitting TRBD1. The CDR3 runs 15 residues. J was trimmed by 5 bases and V by 6 bases; bases with no gene match: 9. The germline gives CDR1 SGHRS, CDR2 YFSETQ. The CDR3 DNA is TGCGCCAGCAACTTAACGGGACAGGGTAACAATGAGCAGTTCTTC. Translating it yields CASNLTGQGNNEQFF.

This clonotype was seen more than once but under ten times. The rearrangement joins TRBV6-6 to TRBJ1-1; 8 positions agree with TRBD1. The germline CDR1 and CDR2 sequences are MNHNY and SVGAGI (reference sequence). The CDR3 is 14 residues long. Losses at the gene ends were 5 bases for V and 6 bases for J; bases not matched to a gene: 8. CDR3 DNA sequence: TGTGCCAGCAGTCCTGGACAGGGAGGGGCTGAAGCTTTCTTT. Translating it yields CASSPGQGGAEAFF.

This clonotype was counted between two and nine times. The genes are TRBV7-2 and TRBJ2-3; D might be TRBD2 (6 bases). The V gene's germline CDR1 is SGHTA and CDR2 FQGNSA. The V end was cut by 3 bases, the J end by 4 bases, with 11 bases between. The CDR3 runs to 14 residues. CDR3 amino acids: CASSLASAPDTQYF. In nucleotides, the CDR3 is TGTGCCAGCAGCTTGGCTAGCGCCCCAGATACGCAGTATTTT.

V usage is TRBV5-1 and J usage is TRBJ2-7; D might be TRBD2 (5 bases). The CDR3 length is 16 residues. V shed 0 bases and J shed 2 bases, with 15 bases lying between them. The V gene's germline CDR1 is SGHRS and CDR2 YFSETQ. The chain's CDR3 is CASSLGSTEVPYEQYF. CDR3 coding DNA: TGCGCCAGCAGCTTGGGCTCCACGGAGGTGCCCTACGAGCAGTACTTC.

V gene TRBV27 combines with J gene TRBJ2-5; D gene uncertain. Germline-derived CDR1 and CDR2 are MNHEY and SMNVEV (reference sequence). This CDR3 has 14 residues. Trimming took off 1 base at V and 5 bases at J, with 11 bases between the two ends. The CDR3 reads CASSLLTTPETQYF. The CDR3, as DNA: TGTGCCAGCAGTTTATTGACCACCCCGGAGACCCAGTACTTC.

In this sample, this clonotype turned up many times. V usage is TRBV25-1 and J usage is TRBJ1-2; a possible D gene is TRBD1 (6 bases). The CDR3 has 13 amino acids. V was shortened by 3 bases and J by 4 bases, with 9 bases between the two germline ends. Germline lookup yields CDR1 MGHDK and CDR2 SYGVNS. The CDR3 nucleotides are TGTGCCAGCAGTGAGCTAGGGGGCTATGGCTACACCTTC. Amino acids: CASSELGGYGYTF.

The chain is built from TRBV25-1 and TRBJ2-1, with D possibly being TRBD1 (5 bases). The J call is in doubt because the DNA end fits TRBJ2-7 better. The CDR3 is made up of 14 amino acids. Germline CDR1 is MGHDK and CDR2 is SYGVNS. In nucleotides, the CDR3 is TGTGCCAGCAGTGAAACGACAGTCCCCGGGGAGCAGTACTTC. Its translation: CASSETTVPGEQYF.